The text below deals with one T cell receptor beta chain. This entry is derived from a study of T cell changes during pregnancy in multiple sclerosis. Assay: immunoSEQ multiplex PCR; the TCRdb copy retains only in-frame clones and omits some. The data contain under 65,000 clones, over 85% of them singletons. Trimming left V 2 bases short and J 2 bases short, with 6 bases between. Germline V gives CDR1 MGHRA, CDR2 YSYEKL. CDR3 size: 13 residues. This clonotype was obtained from a female donor with multiple sclerosis, enrolled in a pregnancy study. This specimen was CD8+ T cells from peripheral blood mononuclear cells, taken in the third trimester of pregnancy. The V gene is TRBV4-1, the J gene TRBJ1-1; no clear D. CDR3 sequence reads: CASSQRENTEAFF. CDR3 nucleotides: TGCGCCAGCAGCCAACGGGAAAACACTGAAGCTTTCTTT.